The 29 T cell receptor beta chains below come from one sample, sequenced in a study of shared clonotypes between healthy human individuals. Generated by immunoSEQ multiplex PCR, the TCRdb table keeps only in-frame clones and is missing some. The sample carries about 980,000 clones, about three quarters recorded once. The specimen was memory CD4+ T cells sorted from blood. The subset was: CD45RA-negative fraction. The receptors derive from a man younger than 35 in good health.

V is TRBV9 and J is TRBJ2-1; 13 positions agree with TRBD2. Trimming cost V 4 bases and J 7 bases; bases outside gene matches: 8. This CDR3 has 16 residues. Germline CDR1 is SGDLS and CDR2 is YYNGEE. The CDR3 sequence is CASSSRTSGSSNEQFF. CDR3 bases: TGTGCCAGCAGCTCCCGGACTAGCGGGAGTTCGAATGAGCAGTTCTTC.

The rearrangement uses TRBV11-3 and TRBJ2-1; TRBD1 matches at 8 bases. In germline, CDR1 is SGHNT, CDR2 YENEEA. V shed 4 bases, J shed 6 bases, and the junction held 8 bases outside the gene matches. There are 15 residues in the CDR3. The CDR3 here is CASSSYGQGTNEQFF. CDR3 DNA sequence: TGTGCCAGCAGCTCCTACGGACAGGGCACCAATGAGCAGTTCTTC.

The table lists this clone with a few counts. The rearrangement links TRBV6-5 to TRBJ1-2; D unresolved. CDR3 length: 14 amino acids. The germline V gene has CDR1 MNHEY and CDR2 SVGAGI. V lost 0 bases and J 1 base, leaving 6 bases between the germline ends. CDR3 protein: CASSYSGVNYGYTF. CDR3 nucleotide sequence: TGTGCCAGCAGTTACTCAGGCGTTAACTATGGCTACACCTTC.

The CDR3 spells CASSLQGGSGANVLTF. Written as DNA, the CDR3 is TGTGCCAGCAGCTTACAAGGGGGCTCTGGGGCCAACGTCCTGACTTTC. The V and J genes are TRBV7-2 and TRBJ2-6; weak D call: TRBD1 (6 bases). Trimming left V 2 bases short and J 0 bases short, with 8 bases between. The CDR3 runs to 16 residues. Germline loops: CDR1 SGHTA, CDR2 FQGNSA. The complete variable domain, with remaining parts taken from reference TRBV7-2 and TRBJ2-6, reads GAGVSQSPSNKVTEKGKDVELRCDPISGHTALYWYRQSLGQGLEFLIYFQGNSAPDKSGLPSDRFSAERTGGSVSTLTIQRTQQEDSAVYLCASSLQGGSGANVLTFGAGSRLTVL.

The V and J genes are TRBV14 and TRBJ2-6; D perhaps matches TRBD1 (5 bases). The germline V gene has CDR1 SGHDN and CDR2 FVKESK. With 2 bases removed from V and 1 base from J, the gap between germline ends came to 9 bases. The length of the CDR3 is 16 residues. The DNA of the CDR3 is TGTGCCAGCAGCCAATATGGGGCGTCTGGGGCCAACGTCCTGACTTTC. It encodes CASSQYGASGANVLTF.

This clone was seen only once. V and J are TRBV7-2 and TRBJ2-1, with D possibly called TRBD1 or TRBD2 (5 bases each). The CDR3 is 15 amino acids. Trimming shortened V by 5 bases and J by 6 bases, and 17 bases separated the two germline ends. Germline CDR1 SGHTA, CDR2 FQGNSA. The CDR3 region is CASSLRGQQGNEQFF. The CDR3 DNA reads TGTGCCAGCAGCCTGAGGGGTCAGCAGGGCAATGAGCAGTTCTTC. The full variable domain, with the rest looked up from reference TRBV7-2 and TRBJ2-1, is GAGVSQSPSNKVTEKGKDVELRCDPISGHTALYWYRQSLGQGLEFLIYFQGNSAPDKSGLPSDRFSAERTGGSVSTLTIQRTQQEDSAVYLCASSLRGQQGNEQFFGPGTRLTVL.

This rearrangement joins TRBV27 to TRBJ2-2; D not resolved. The length of the CDR3 is 14 residues. Germline V gives CDR1 MNHEY, CDR2 SMNVEV (reference sequence). The V gene lost 10 bases and the J gene lost 0 bases, with 12 bases spanning the gap. CDR3: CATRGLTNTGELFF. The CDR3 region has the DNA TGTGCCACCCGAGGCCTAACGAACACCGGGGAGCTGTTTTTT.

The chain links TRBV7-2 to TRBJ2-2; 8 positions agree with TRBD2. Germline V gene lookup returns CDR1 SGHTA and CDR2 FQGNSA. The V and J ends lost 1 base and 1 base, in that order; junction bases with no gene match: 5. The CDR3 spans 17 residues. CDR3 bases: TGTGCCAGCAGCTTAGTAGCCGGGACTAGGAACACCGGGGAGCTGTTTTTT. Amino acid sequence: CASSLVAGTRNTGELFF. The full variable domain, with the rest looked up from reference TRBV7-2 and TRBJ2-2, is GAGVSQSPSNKVTEKGKDVELRCDPISGHTALYWYRQSLGQGLEFLIYFQGNSAPDKSGLPSDRFSAERTGGSVSTLTIQRTQQEDSAVYLCASSLVAGTRNTGELFFGEGSRLTVL.

The chain employs TRBV10-3 and TRBJ1-2; D may be TRBD1 (5 bases). Trimming took off 2 bases at V and 8 bases at J, with 9 bases between the two ends. From germline, CDR1 is ENHRY and CDR2 SYGVKD. CDR3 size: 12 residues. In DNA, the CDR3 is TGTGCCATCAGTGAGGGGGGGTTCGGCTACACCTTC. Translation gives CAISEGGFGYTF.

On this clone: At the DNA level, this CDR3 is encoded by other sequences in the same sample as well. The chain carries TRBV2 and TRBJ2-5; D not certain. The CDR3 consists of 12 residues. Looked up from germline, CDR1 is SNHLY and CDR2 is FYNNEI. V was cut by 1 base and J by 5 bases, with 5 bases left in between. CDR3 region: CASSEGVETQYF. As DNA, the CDR3 is TGTGCCAGCAGTGAAGGGGTGGAGACCCAGTACTTC.

This clone was detected only a few times. Mismatch with germline at one junction end may stem from a read error. This sample includes further DNA sequences coding for the same CDR3. V gene TRBV7-7 combines with J gene TRBJ2-5, with TRBD1 matching over 8 bases. CDR3 length: 14 amino acids. CDR1 SSHAT and CDR2 FNYEAQ come from the germline V gene (reference sequence). The CDR3 loop is CASSSGTGEETQYF. The CDR3, as DNA: TGTGCTAGCAGCTCTGGGACAGGCGAAGAGACCCAGTACTTC.

Details on this clone: This CDR3 is also generated by other DNA sequences in the sample. This chain links TRBV18 with TRBJ1-1, with no clear D. Trimming shortened V by 3 bases and J by 0 bases, and 5 bases separated the two germline ends. The length of the CDR3 is 13 residues. Germline-derived CDR1 and CDR2 are KGHSH and LQKENI. CDR3 residues: CASSPYMNTEAFF. The CDR3 DNA is TGTGCCAGCTCACCGTATATGAACACTGAAGCTTTCTTT.

The rearrangement uses TRBV7-6 and TRBJ1-2, with D maybe TRBD1 (6 bases). V was trimmed by 11 bases and J by 3 bases, leaving 16 bases between them. Per the germline V gene, CDR1 is SGHVS and CDR2 is FNYEAQ. The CDR3 contains 13 residues. DNA for the CDR3: TGTGCCTCAGCCATACAGGGTTACTATGGCTACACCTTC. Its protein is CASAIQGYYGYTF.

The rearrangement links TRBV11-3 to TRBJ2-2; D is perhaps TRBD1 (5 bases). The CDR3 consists of 16 residues. V was clipped by 5 bases and J by 1 base, with 14 bases between them. Germline-derived CDR1 and CDR2 are SGHNT and YENEEA. CDR3 sequence: CASSLSFDRNTGELFF. The DNA for the CDR3 is TGTGCCAGCAGCCTGTCCTTTGACAGGAACACCGGGGAGCTGTTTTTT.

This chain connects TRBV19 to TRBJ2-2, with D hard to call. The germline gives CDR1 LNHDA, CDR2 SQIVND (reference sequence). CDR3 length: 15 amino acids. The V end lost 5 bases, the J end lost 4 bases, and 14 bases lay between the germline ends. The CDR3 region is CASSGSKLFTGELFF. CDR3 DNA sequence: TGTGCCAGTAGTGGTAGCAAGTTATTCACCGGGGAGCTGTTTTTT.

This clone was detected a few times. The chain has TRBV9 and TRBJ1-2; 9 bases agree with TRBD1. The CDR3 consists of 15 residues. Germline V gene data show CDR1 as SGDLS and CDR2 as YYNGEE. Trimming cost V 4 bases and J 1 base; bases outside gene matches: 5. CDR3 DNA sequence: TGTGCCAGCAGCCCTGAGGGACAGGGTAACTATGGCTACACCTTC. Its protein is CASSPEGQGNYGYTF.

Comments on this clone: At the DNA level, this CDR3 is encoded by other sequences in the same sample as well. The chain uses TRBV20-1 and TRBJ2-7; D not certain. Deletions cut 2 bases from V and 4 bases from J, with 6 bases between. The germline CDR1 and CDR2 sequences are DFQATT and SNEGSKA (reference sequence). The CDR3 is 11 amino acids. Here the CDR3 DNA reads TGCAGTGCTAGAAAAGGGTACGAGCAGTACTTC. Amino acid sequence: CSARKGYEQYF.

The chain couples TRBV28 to TRBJ1-5, with a possible D match to TRBD1 (6 bases). CDR1 and CDR2 (germline): MDHEN, SYDVKM. Trimming removed 3 bases at V and 1 base at J, with 10 bases between. CDR3 length equals 15 residues. The CDR3 region has the DNA TGTGCCAGCAGTTTGGTACAGGGAAGCAATCAGCCCCAGCATTTT. Protein: CASSLVQGSNQPQHF.

With respect to this clone: This clone may be a read error of a much larger clone one base away. The chain employs TRBV6-6 and TRBJ2-2; possibly TRBD1 for D (5 bases). The V end lost 6 bases, the J end lost 1 base, and 9 bases lay between the germline ends. Germline CDR1 reads MNHNY; CDR2 reads SVGAGI (reference sequence). The CDR3 sequence is 14 residues long. The CDR3 protein is CASSPDRNTGELFF. The CDR3 region has the DNA TGTGCCAGCAGCCCCGACAGGAACACCGGGGAGCTGTTTTTT.

V and J are TRBV19 and TRBJ2-2; maybe TRBD1 (6 bases). Trimming took 2 bases from V and 5 from J, leaving 12 bases between them. The germline gives CDR1 LNHDA, CDR2 SQIVND (reference sequence). The CDR3 has 15 amino acids. The CDR3 coding sequence is TGTGCCAGTAGTATATTCGACAGGCCTACCGGGGAGCTGTTTTTT. This codes for CASSIFDRPTGELFF.

The rearrangement uses TRBV12-5 and TRBJ2-2; TRBD1 might be the D (6 bases). Per germline, CDR1 LGHNT and CDR2 FRNRAP. There are 15 residues in the CDR3. Trimming took 5 bases from V and 7 from J, leaving 17 bases between them. CDR3 nucleotides: TGTGCTAGTGGTATAACGCAGGGGCCGGTCGGGGAGCTGTTTTTT. Encoded protein: CASGITQGPVGELFF.

The gene calls are TRBV2 and TRBJ1-1; 7 bases fit TRBD1. Germline values: CDR1 SNHLY, CDR2 FYNNEI. CDR3 length equals 14 residues. V lost 3 bases and J lost 4; bases outside the gene matches: 5. The chain's CDR3 is CASSDAQGITEAFF. DNA of the CDR3: TGTGCCAGCAGTGACGCACAGGGGATCACTGAAGCTTTCTTT.

V gene TRBV5-1 combines with J gene TRBJ2-7, with D maybe TRBD2 (6 bases). CDR1 and CDR2 from the germline V gene are SGHRS and YFSETQ. The V end was cut by 3 bases, the J end by 3 bases, with 16 bases between. There are 15 residues in the CDR3. The CDR3 sequence: CASSYHGGPDYEQYF. The CDR3 nucleotides are TGCGCCAGCAGCTACCACGGGGGACCCGACTACGAGCAGTACTTC.

The J gene is TRBJ1-5, the V gene TRBV19; D ambiguous. Deletions cut 7 bases from V and 9 bases from J, with 25 bases between. CDR3 size: 16 residues. The germline V gene has CDR1 LNHDA and CDR2 SQIVND (reference sequence). The CDR3 sequence is CASNLGRTLIQSPQHF. CDR3 DNA sequence: TGTGCCAGTAACTTAGGACGGACCCTTATACAATCGCCCCAGCATTTT.

V usage is TRBV5-1 and J usage is TRBJ2-7; no firm D call. This CDR3 has 13 residues. Germline CDR1 is SGHRS and CDR2 is YFSETQ. Trimming pared 0 bases from V and 6 bases from J, leaving 10 bases between. In DNA form, the CDR3 reads TGCGCCAGCAGCTTGGACCCCACCCGCGAGCAGTACTTC. Residues: CASSLDPTREQYF.

Note on this clone: The junction and the germline gene differ at one end; a read error may be behind it. The chain carries TRBV5-1 and TRBJ1-1, with D perhaps matching TRBD1 (6 bases). The CDR3 has 15 residues. Germline lookup yields CDR1 SGHRS and CDR2 YFSETQ. The DNA of the CDR3 is TGCGTCAGCAGCTTGGTGGCAGGGGCGAACACTGAAGCTTTCTTT. It encodes CVSSLVAGANTEAFF.

The V and J genes are TRBV6-5 and TRBJ1-3, with a weak D call TRBD1 (6 bases). The CDR3 covers 13 residues. In germline, CDR1 is MNHEY, CDR2 SVGAGI. The V and J ends lost 11 bases and 4 bases respectively, with 15 bases between them. As DNA, the CDR3 is TGTGCCTCCCAGCGGGGGGCCGGAAACACCATATATTTT. The encoded protein is CASQRGAGNTIYF.

This chain's CDR3 is CAVTPGGSYGYTF. CDR3 DNA sequence: TGTGCAGTAACACCGGGAGGAAGCTATGGCTACACCTTC. This rearrangement joins TRBV25-1 to TRBJ1-2; D gene uncertain. The CDR3 is 13 residues long. Per the germline V gene, CDR1 is MGHDK and CDR2 is SYGVNS.

This clone was picked up a small number of times. Other nucleotide sequences in the sample specify the same CDR3. V gene TRBV14 combines with J gene TRBJ1-1; no reliable D call. CDR3 length: 14 residues. V gave up 0 bases and J gave up 1 base, with 6 bases separating them. Germline assignment: CDR1 SGHDN and CDR2 FVKESK. The CDR3 loop reads CASSQDPGNTEAFF. Here the CDR3 DNA reads TGTGCCAGCAGCCAAGATCCGGGGAACACTGAAGCTTTCTTT.